This is a list of T cell receptor beta chains from one sample in a study of cytomegalovirus exposure and HLA in healthy donors. The repertoire was sequenced with immunoSEQ multiplex PCR; TCRdb's copy has only in-frame clones and lacks some. The sample contains around 110,000 clones, around three quarters of which appear only once. Input material: PBMCs. The source is a man in his thirties or forties in good health and CMV-seropositive. Each CDR3 is given with its conserved first and last residue. D genes are given only for firm matches. Clone size appears in some rows only: once, few, many, or a class for an expanded clone.

>TRBV6-5|TRBJ2-7|once|-
CASSYSQEGGFYEQYF
TGTGCCAGCAGTTACTCACAGGAAGGAGGGTTTTACGAGCAGTACTTC
>TRBV5-1|TRBJ2-7|-|TRBD1
CASGRGGVSHPTGEQYF
TGCGCCAGCGGTCGAGGGGGCGTTAGCCATCCCACCGGCGAGCAGTACTTC
>TRBV5-1|TRBJ2-7|-|TRBD1
CASSFEPGQGANPTYEQYF
TGCGCCAGCAGCTTCGAACCGGGACAGGGGGCAAATCCGACCTACGAGCAGTACTTC
>TRBV7-3|TRBJ2-1|few|TRBD2
CASSLLAGIYNEQFF
TGTGCCAGCAGCTTACTAGCGGGGATCTACAATGAGCAGTTCTTC
>TRBV7-2|TRBJ1-2|-|TRBD1
CASRDRRGNYGYTF
TGTGCCAGCAGGGACAGGCGGGGCAACTATGGCTACACCTTC
>TRBV7-2|TRBJ1-6|-|TRBD1
CASSLFDRGLRGSPLHF
TGTGCCAGCAGCTTATTCGACAGGGGGCTTCGTGGTTCACCCCTCCACTTT
>TRBV10-1|TRBJ1-3|-|-
CASSEPGIFAFGNTIYF
TGCGCCAGCAGTGAGCCAGGGATCTTTGCGTTCGGAAACACCATATATTTT
>TRBV5-1|TRBJ2-7|-|TRBD1
CASSSLQDRAIDEQYF
TGCGCCAGCAGCTCCTTGCAAGACAGGGCAATTGACGAGCAGTACTTC
>TRBV7-9|TRBJ1-2|-|-
CASGRNYGYTF
TGTGCCAGCGGTAGAAACTATGGCTACACCTTC
>TRBV4-3|TRBJ1-1|-|TRBD1
CASSLGTGPFGNTEAFF
TGCGCCAGCAGCCTTGGGACAGGACCTTTCGGGAACACTGAAGCTTTCTTT
>TRBV13|TRBJ2-7|-|TRBD1
CASSLGTGTYEQYF
TGTGCCAGCAGCTTGGGGACAGGGACCTACGAGCAGTACTTC
>TRBV4-2|TRBJ2-3|-|-
CASSQGAGGLDTQYF
TGTGCCAGCAGCCAAGGCGCCGGGGGACTGGATACGCAGTATTTT
>TRBV7-9|TRBJ2-5|few|-
CSSSFIEVIAREWRETQYF
TGTTCCAGCAGCTTTATTGAGGTCATTGCCCGGGAGTGGAGAGAGACCCAGTACTTC
>TRBV28|TRBJ1-1|-|TRBD1
CASSLASAGGAETEAFF
TGTGCCAGCAGTTTAGCGTCGGCAGGGGGCGCGGAAACTGAAGCTTTCTTT
>TRBV6-1|TRBJ2-7|-|-
CASRQQGVQYF
TGTGCCAGCAGACAACAAGGGGTGCAGTACTTC
>TRBV7-2|TRBJ1-5|few|-
CASSLSQGRNQPQHF
TGTGCCAGCAGCTTAAGCCAGGGTCGCAATCAGCCCCAGCATTTT
>TRBV29-1|TRBJ2-3|-|-
CSVHRGAGVSDTQYF
TGCAGCGTCCACAGGGGGGCGGGAGTCTCAGATACGCAGTATTTT
>TRBV5-4|TRBJ2-3|-|TRBD2
CASSSLRTGGLNTQYF
TGTGCCAGCAGCTCCCTTAGGACGGGAGGGTTGAATACGCAGTATTTT
>TRBV7-2|TRBJ2-5|few|TRBD2
CASSFPSGGQQETQYF
TGTGCCAGCAGCTTTCCCAGCGGGGGGCAACAAGAGACCCAGTACTTC
>TRBV11-2|TRBJ2-7|-|TRBD2
CASSLGLASEQYF
TGTGCCAGCAGCTTAGGACTAGCCTCCGAGCAGTACTTC
>TRBV10-3|TRBJ2-7|-|-
CAISESPLRYEQYF
TGTGCCATCAGTGAGTCCCCTCTCCGCTACGAGCAGTACTTC
>TRBV28|TRBJ2-1|few|-
CASSFPMGLEQFF
TGTGCCAGCAGTTTTCCTATGGGCCTGGAGCAGTTCTTC
>TRBV4-3|TRBJ2-3|-|-
CASSQTSGTYTDTQYF
TGCGCCAGCAGCCAGACGTCCGGGACTTACACAGATACGCAGTATTTT
>TRBV4-2|TRBJ2-1|-|-
CASSQDYKERNEQFF
TGTGCCAGCAGCCAAGATTACAAGGAGAGAAATGAGCAGTTCTTC
>TRBV19|TRBJ1-2|once|-
CASSRSPDSVDGYTF
TGTGCCAGTAGTAGGAGTCCCGACTCTGTAGATGGCTACACCTTC
>TRBV7-9|TRBJ2-1|-|-
CASSLRAPYNEQFF
TGTGCCAGCAGCTTGCGGGCTCCCTACAATGAGCAGTTCTTC
>TRBV6-1|TRBJ1-5|-|-
CASSSNLKPNQPQHF
TGTGCCAGCAGTTCCAACCTAAAACCCAATCAGCCCCAGCATTTT
>TRBV7-9|TRBJ2-7|-|-
CASSLAMHRSSYEQYF
TGTGCCAGCAGCTTAGCGATGCACAGAAGCTCCTACGAGCAGTACTTC
>TRBV7-2|TRBJ2-1|-|-
CASSLDRLSYNEQFF
TGTGCCAGCAGCTTGGACAGACTCTCCTACAATGAGCAGTTCTTC
>TRBV5-1|TRBJ2-3|-|TRBD2
CASSLDAGGGTDTQYF
TGCGCCAGCAGCTTGGATGCGGGGGGGGGCACAGATACGCAGTATTTT
>TRBV12-5|TRBJ2-3|-|TRBD2
CASGLGLAGDTDTQYF
TGTGCTAGTGGGCTCGGACTAGCGGGAGATACAGATACGCAGTATTTT
>TRBV9|TRBJ2-1|-|TRBD2
CASSPGLAEYNEQFF
TGTGCCAGCAGCCCGGGACTAGCGGAGTACAATGAGCAGTTCTTC
>TRBV9|TRBJ2-7|-|-
CASSDTLAGEQYF
TGTGCCAGCAGCGACACACTGGCGGGAGAGCAGTACTTC
>TRBV9|TRBJ1-6|-|-
CASSDTGYTSPLHF
TGTGCCAGCAGCGACACAGGGTATACTTCACCCCTCCATTTT
>TRBV14|TRBJ2-7|-|-
CASSQLPGLASYEQYF
TGTGCCAGCAGCCAACTCCCAGGGCTAGCGTCCTACGAGCAGTACTTC
>TRBV7-3|TRBJ2-2|-|TRBD1
CASSFTGGTGELFF
TGTGCCAGCAGCTTTACAGGGGGCACCGGGGAGCTGTTTTTT
>TRBV7-9|TRBJ1-4|few|TRBD1
CASNRGLGNEKLFF
TGTGCCAGCAACAGGGGATTGGGCAATGAAAAACTGTTTTTT
>TRBV28|TRBJ1-2|-|-
CASRPLGIRYGYTF
TGTGCCAGCAGACCCCTAGGCATCCGCTATGGCTACACCTTC
>TRBV6-4|TRBJ1-2|-|-
CASSVNGGSYGYTF
TGTGCCAGCAGTGTAAACGGGGGTTCCTATGGCTACACCTTC
>TRBV11-3|TRBJ2-5|few|TRBD2
CASSLGLAQETQYF
TGTGCCAGCAGCTTAGGACTAGCCCAAGAGACCCAGTACTTC
>TRBV14|TRBJ1-2|-|-
CASSSGYGYTF
TGTGCCAGCAGCTCAGGGTATGGCTACACCTTC
>TRBV5-1|TRBJ2-2|few|-
CASSRDTNTGELFF
TGCGCCAGCAGCCGCGATACCAACACCGGGGAGCTGTTTTTT
>TRBV6-5|TRBJ1-2|-|-
CASSRAGETYGYTF
TGTGCCAGCAGCCGGGCGGGGGAGACGTATGGCTACACCTTC
>TRBV30|TRBJ1-5|-|TRBD1
CAWSYRGQIFGQPQHF
TGTGCCTGGAGTTATAGGGGGCAAATTTTCGGTCAGCCCCAGCATTTT
>TRBV10-3|TRBJ1-2|-|-
CAISESRDTYGYTF
TGTGCCATCAGTGAGTCGAGAGACACCTATGGCTACACCTTC
>TRBV5-1|TRBJ1-1|-|-
CASSLGRADTEAFF
TGCGCCAGCAGCTTAGGGCGGGCGGACACTGAAGCTTTCTTT
>TRBV11-3|TRBJ1-1|few|-
CASSRGWVNTEAFF
TGTGCCAGCAGCCGCGGGTGGGTGAACACTGAAGCTTTCTTT
>TRBV29-1|TRBJ2-1|-|TRBD2
CSVVGNLAGGRDEQFF
TGCAGCGTTGTTGGCAACCTAGCGGGAGGAAGGGATGAGCAGTTCTTC
>TRBV5-1|TRBJ2-1|-|TRBD2
CASYLRGGSYNEQFF
TGCGCCAGCTATCTTCGGGGGGGCTCCTACAATGAGCAGTTCTTC
>TRBV5-1|TRBJ2-6|-|-
CASSPVSGANVLTF
TGCGCCAGCAGCCCGGTCTCTGGGGCCAACGTCCTGACTTTC
>TRBV15|TRBJ2-7|-|TRBD2
CATSRDREAPTYEQYF
TGTGCCACCAGCAGAGATCGGGAGGCGCCTACCTACGAGCAGTACTTC
>TRBV19|TRBJ2-3|few|TRBD2
CASSIGSSGSTDTQYF
TGTGCCAGTAGTATAGGCTCTAGCGGGAGCACAGATACGCAGTATTTT